The 8 T cell receptor beta chains reported below all come from one sample, sequenced in a study of blood T cell repertoires in COVID-19. The repertoire was sequenced with immunoSEQ multiplex PCR; TCRdb's copy has only in-frame clones and lacks some. The table includes about 120,000 clones, approximately 90% detected once. What was sequenced was peripheral blood. These TCRs come from a woman in her fifties or sixties with acute or convalescent COVID-19.

The rearrangement joins TRBV30 to TRBJ1-1; D unclear. This CDR3 is 11 amino acids long. Germline lookup yields CDR1 GTSNPN and CDR2 SVGIG (reference sequence). V dropped 1 base and J dropped 10 bases, with 10 bases sitting between them. CDR3 in DNA: TGTGCCTGGAGTGAAAGGGAGGTAGCTTTCTTT. Residues: CAWSEREVAFF.

Of note for this clone: Other DNA sequences in this sample translate to the same CDR3. The chain is built from TRBV7-9 and TRBJ1-3; D possibly corresponds to TRBD1 (5 bases). The V and J ends lost 1 base and 1 base respectively, with 11 bases between them. CDR1 and CDR2 (germline): SEHNR, FQNEAQ (reference sequence). This CDR3 region has 16 residues. CDR3 protein: CASSLDARASGNTIYF. CDR3 DNA: TGTGCCAGCAGCTTAGACGCCAGGGCTTCTGGAAACACCATATATTTT.

The chain is built from TRBV10-3 and TRBJ2-2; 8 positions match TRBD2. Germline trimming cut 4 bases from V and 1 base from J; bases unmatched to any gene: 2. Germline CDR1 is ENHRY and CDR2 is SYGVKD. This CDR3 contains 15 residues. The CDR3 DNA is TGTGCCATCAGTGGCACTAGCGGGAACACCGGGGAGCTGTTTTTT. Protein: CAISGTSGNTGELFF.

The chain links TRBV6-5 to TRBJ1-6, with 8 bases aligning to TRBD1. Germline-derived CDR1 and CDR2 are MNHEY and SVGAGI. The V gene end was trimmed by 5 bases and the J gene end by 2 bases; junction bases not matched to a gene: 2. CDR3 length: 15 amino acids. CDR3 in amino acids: CASSRDRPYNSPLHF. CDR3 nucleotide sequence: TGTGCCAGCAGTCGGGACAGGCCCTATAATTCACCCCTCCACTTT.

The chain couples TRBV19 to TRBJ2-2; 7 nucleotides line up with TRBD1. CDR3 length equals 17 residues. The V and J ends lost 0 bases and 1 base, in that order; junction bases with no gene match: 5. CDR1 and CDR2 (germline): LNHDA, SQIVND (reference sequence). In DNA form, the CDR3 reads TGTGCCAGTAGTATAGAGCCGGGACAGAAGAACACCGGGGAGCTGTTTTTT. Translating it yields CASSIEPGQKNTGELFF.

The rearrangement uses TRBV20-1 and TRBJ2-5; no clear D gene. The V end was cut by 0 bases, the J end by 5 bases, with 4 bases between. The CDR3 has 11 residues. Germline CDR1 reads DFQATT; CDR2 reads SNEGSKA (reference sequence). CDR3 sequence: CSARDRETQYF. The CDR3 DNA follows: TGCAGTGCTAGAGACAGGGAGACCCAGTACTTC.

The V gene is TRBV24-1, the J gene TRBJ1-1; 7 bases map to TRBD1. The CDR3 consists of 13 residues. With V trimmed by 3 bases and J by 6 bases, 3 bases remained unmatched. The germline CDR1 and CDR2 sequences are KGHDR and SFDVKD. Here the CDR3 reads CATSDLTGAEAFF. CDR3 DNA: TGTGCCACCAGTGATCTCACAGGGGCTGAAGCTTTCTTT.

The chain is built from TRBV19 and TRBJ2-5, with D perhaps matching TRBD2 (5 bases). This CDR3 is built from 17 residues. CDR1 LNHDA and CDR2 SQIVND come from the germline V gene (reference sequence). V gave up 5 bases and J gave up 2 bases, with 21 bases separating them. CDR3: CASSLVPPDFTQETQYF. CDR3 nucleotide sequence: TGTGCCAGTAGTTTGGTTCCCCCGGACTTCACACAAGAGACCCAGTACTTC.